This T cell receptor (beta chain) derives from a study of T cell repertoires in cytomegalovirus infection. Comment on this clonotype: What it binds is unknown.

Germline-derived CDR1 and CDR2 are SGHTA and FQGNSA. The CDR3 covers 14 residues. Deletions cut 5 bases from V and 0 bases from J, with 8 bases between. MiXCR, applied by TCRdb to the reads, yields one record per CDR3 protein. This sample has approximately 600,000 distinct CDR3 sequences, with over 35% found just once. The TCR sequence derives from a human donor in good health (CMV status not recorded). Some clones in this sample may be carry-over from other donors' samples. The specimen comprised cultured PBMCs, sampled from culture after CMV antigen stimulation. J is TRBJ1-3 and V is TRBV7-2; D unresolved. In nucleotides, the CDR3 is TGTGCCAGCAGCCGGACCTTCTCTGGAAACACCATATATTTT. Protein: CASSRTFSGNTIYF.